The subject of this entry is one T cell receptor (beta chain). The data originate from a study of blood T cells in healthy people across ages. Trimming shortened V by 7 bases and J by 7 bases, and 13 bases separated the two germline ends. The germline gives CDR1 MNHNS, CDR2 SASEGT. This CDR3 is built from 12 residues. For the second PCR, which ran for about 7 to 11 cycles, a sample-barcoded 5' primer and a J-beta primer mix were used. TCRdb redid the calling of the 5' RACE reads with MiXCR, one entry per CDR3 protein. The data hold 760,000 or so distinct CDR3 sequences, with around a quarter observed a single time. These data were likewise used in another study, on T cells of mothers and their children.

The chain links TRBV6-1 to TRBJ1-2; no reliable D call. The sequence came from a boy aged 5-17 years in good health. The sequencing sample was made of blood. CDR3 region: CASKESGPGYTF. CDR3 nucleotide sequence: TGTGCCAGCAAGGAGAGTGGGCCTGGCTACACCTTC.